What follows is one T cell receptor (beta chain) and its context. The CDR3 runs 13 residues. Germline V gene lookup returns CDR1 SNHLY and CDR2 FYNNEI. V shed 1 base and J shed 3 bases, with 7 bases lying between them. Stated time point: baseline pretreatment blood. As to treatment: 15 Gy SBRT to primary tumor, nephrectomy 4 weeks later. The tumor was a clear cell renal cell carcinoma. This entry comes from a study of radiation and T cells in renal cell carcinoma. Profiled with immunoSEQ multiplex PCR; TCRdb holds only in-frame clones, not every one. The sample gives 40,000 to 50,000 clones, around 83% of which show up once; 30% to 35% is in the top ten.

The sequence derives from a woman aged 65 to 85 with renal cell carcinoma. The chain employs TRBV2 and TRBJ2-7; no definite D call. Specimen: blood, collected from a patient whose treatment included radiotherapy and nephrectomy. The CDR3 sequence is CASSEVLDYEQYF. As DNA, the CDR3 is TGTGCCAGCAGTGAAGTATTGGACTACGAGCAGTACTTC.